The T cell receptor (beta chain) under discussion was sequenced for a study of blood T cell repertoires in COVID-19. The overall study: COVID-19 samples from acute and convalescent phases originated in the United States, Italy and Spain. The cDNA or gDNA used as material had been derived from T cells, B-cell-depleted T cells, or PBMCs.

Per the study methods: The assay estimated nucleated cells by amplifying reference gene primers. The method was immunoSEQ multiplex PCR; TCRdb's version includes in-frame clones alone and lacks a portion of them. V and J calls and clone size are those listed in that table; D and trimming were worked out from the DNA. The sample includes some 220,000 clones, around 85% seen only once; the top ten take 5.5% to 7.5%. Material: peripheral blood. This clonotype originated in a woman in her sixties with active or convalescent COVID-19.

CDR3 sequence: CAWRGPVRDTIYF. The CDR3 DNA follows: TGTGCCTGGAGAGGTCCGGTCCGGGACACCATATATTTT. The gene calls are TRBV30 and TRBJ1-3; D gene unclear. Looked up from germline, CDR1 is GTSNPN and CDR2 is SVGIG (reference sequence). The V gene lost 3 bases and the J gene lost 8 bases, with 14 bases spanning the gap. The CDR3 covers 13 residues.